The next 17 T cell receptor beta chains were all read from a single sample in a study of Ad26.COV2.S vaccination and SARS-CoV-2 variants (dated by TCRdb to about 2021). The sample's treatment or condition label, decoded: 15 to 20 received Ad26.COV2.S at low or high dose, single or two shots; a few received placebo; per-sample allocation not given. For vaccine and placebo recipients, the sequenced repertoires came from samples collected on day 63 after the first injection. Libraries were prepared through the immunoSEQ multiplex PCR assay. TCRdb provides this immuneACCESS table in a form limited to in-frame rearrangements. Some clones are lacking; in checked studies, under half of them reflect an unresolved V gene, and why the rest are absent is not known. The sample yields roughly 350,000 clones; 87% were counted once. About 3.4% of the sample is held by the ten biggest clonotypes. The sequencing here drew on peripheral blood, taken in a trial of Ad26.COV2.S vaccine versus placebo. These receptors were taken from a person aged 18-60 years who received the Ad26.COV2.S COVID-19 vaccine or a placebo.

The gene calls are TRBV30 and TRBJ2-5, with D possibly matching TRBD1 (6 bases). Trimming removed 0 bases at V and 0 bases at J, with 20 bases between. The CDR3 runs to 18 residues. Germline loops: CDR1 GTSNPN, CDR2 SVGIG (reference sequence). The CDR3, as DNA: TGTGCCTGGAGTGTAGTTCCCAGGGGAATTAGGTACCAAGAGACCCAGTACTTC. Translated: CAWSVVPRGIRYQETQYF.

V usage is TRBV9 and J usage is TRBJ2-1, with D perhaps matching TRBD2 (6 bases). The CDR3 extends over 13 amino acids. Germline assignment: CDR1 SGDLS and CDR2 YYNGEE. Trimming shortened V by 0 bases and J by 10 bases, and 11 bases separated the two germline ends. The CDR3 DNA sequence: TGTGCCAGCAGCGTAGCTTCGGGGGTAGAGCAGTTCTTC. Protein product: CASSVASGVEQFF.

This chain joins TRBV4-1 and TRBJ1-1; D is unresolved. CDR3 length equals 14 residues. With 7 bases removed from V and 2 bases from J, the gap between germline ends came to 14 bases. The germline V gene encodes CDR1 MGHRA and CDR2 YSYEKL. The CDR3 sequence: CASKRPGPNTEAFF. DNA for the CDR3: TGCGCCAGCAAACGCCCTGGCCCAAACACTGAAGCTTTCTTT.

This rearrangement joins TRBV18 to TRBJ1-6; D unresolved. V lost 6 bases and J 0 bases, leaving 12 bases between the germline ends. The CDR3 length is 16 residues. Germline-derived CDR1 and CDR2 are KGHSH and LQKENI. CDR3 residues: CASSLYTSSYNSPLHF. The CDR3 DNA reads TGTGCCAGCTCTTTATACACGAGCTCCTATAATTCACCCCTCCACTTT.

This clone has a single count. This chain uses TRBV7-2 with TRBJ1-1; tentatively, D is TRBD1 (5 bases). The CDR3 sequence is 13 residues long. Germline V gene sequence: CDR1 SGHTA, CDR2 FQGNSA. Trimming shortened V by 5 bases and J by 1 base, and 8 bases separated the two germline ends. The CDR3 DNA reads TGTGCCAGCAGCGGACATACGAACACTGAAGCTTTCTTT. Its protein product is CASSGHTNTEAFF.

The V gene is TRBV7-3, the J gene TRBJ2-3, with TRBD2 matching 8 bases. CDR3 length: 14 amino acids. Germline V CDR1 and CDR2: SGHTA, FQGTGA. V lost 5 bases to trimming and J lost 2 bases; unmatched junction nucleotides: 3. CDR3 protein: CASSRGGTTDTQYF. CDR3 coding DNA: TGTGCCAGCAGCCGCGGGGGGACCACAGATACGCAGTATTTT.

This clone showed up just once. V usage is TRBV19 and J usage is TRBJ1-6, with D uncertain. Deletions cut 4 bases from V and 10 bases from J, with 11 bases between. Per germline, CDR1 LNHDA and CDR2 SQIVND (reference sequence). This CDR3 region has 13 residues. The DNA for the CDR3 is TGTGCCAGTAGTAAGGTCAGGCAATCACCCCTCCACTTT. Its protein is CASSKVRQSPLHF. Using reference TRBV19 and TRBJ1-6 for the parts outside the CDR3, the full variable domain is DGGITQSPKYLFRKEGQNVTLSCEQNLNHDAMYWYRQDPGQGLRLIYYSQIVNDFQKGDIAEGYSVSREKKESFPLTVTSAQKNPTAFYLCASSKVRQSPLHFGNGTRLTVT.

CDR3 nucleotide sequence: TGTGCCAGCAGCCTAGAGCGAAGGGGGGTAACCACCGGGGAGCTGTTTTTT. This codes for CASSLERRGVTTGELFF. This chain connects TRBV9 to TRBJ2-2; D is tentatively TRBD1 or TRBD2 (6 bases each). Trimming stripped 4 bases from V and 4 bases from J, with 20 bases between. This CDR3 has 17 residues. The germline V gene encodes CDR1 SGDLS and CDR2 YYNGEE.

The J gene is TRBJ2-2, the V gene TRBV27; either TRBD1 or TRBD2 may supply D (5 bases each). The V and J ends lost 4 bases and 6 bases respectively, with 21 bases between them. CDR3 length: 17 amino acids. CDR1 MNHEY and CDR2 SMNVEV come from the germline V gene (reference sequence). The CDR3 loop is CASSSGMGRGAAGELFF. CDR3 DNA: TGTGCCAGCAGTTCCGGTATGGGACGGGGTGCAGCCGGGGAGCTGTTTTTT.

This clone came up a few times. This sequence joins TRBV4-2 and TRBJ1-2; a weak D match, TRBD1 (5 bases). Germline loops: CDR1 LGHNA, CDR2 YNFKEQ. This CDR3 comprises 17 residues. V was trimmed by 1 base and J by 1 base, leaving 16 bases between them. CDR3 sequence (DNA): TGTGCCAGCAGCCAAGTTTCAGGGCATAATCTTAACTATGGCTACACCTTC. Translated, it gives CASSQVSGHNLNYGYTF.

J is TRBJ2-3 and V is TRBV20-1; D is ambiguous. The CDR3 covers 11 residues. Per the germline V gene, CDR1 is DFQATT and CDR2 is SNEGSKA (reference sequence). The V end lost 7 bases, the J end lost 7 bases, and 12 bases lay between the germline ends. As DNA, the CDR3 is TGCAGTGTTATAGACACCTATACGCAGTATTTT. Its protein product is CSVIDTYTQYF.

This rearrangement joins TRBV7-2 to TRBJ2-3; no definite D call. The V and J ends lost 0 bases and 6 bases respectively, with 10 bases between them. The CDR3 runs 14 residues. Germline CDR1 and CDR2: SGHTA and FQGNSA. CDR3 loop: CASSLASGSDTQYF. CDR3 nucleotide sequence: TGTGCCAGCAGCTTAGCCTCCGGGTCGGATACGCAGTATTTT.

This chain links TRBV24-1 with TRBJ2-5; the D call may be TRBD1 or TRBD2 (5 bases each). The germline V gene encodes CDR1 KGHDR and CDR2 SFDVKD. V lost 4 bases and J lost 0, with 11 bases in between. The CDR3 consists of 15 residues. Here the CDR3 DNA reads TGTGCCACCAGTGAGGGCCGGGGCAACCAAGAGACCCAGTACTTC. Protein product: CATSEGRGNQETQYF.

This rearrangement joins TRBV5-1 to TRBJ1-3, with 7 bases matching TRBD1. The CDR3 has 18 amino acids. The J segment lost 0 bases and the V segment lost 1 base, leaving 10 bases of the junction unmatched. Germline V gives CDR1 SGHRS, CDR2 YFSETQ. The CDR3 nucleotides are TGCGCCAGCAGCTTGAGAACCGGGACAGAGTTCTCTGGAAACACCATATATTTT. Translated, it gives CASSLRTGTEFSGNTIYF. Filled out from reference TRBV5-1 and TRBJ1-3, the complete variable domain reads KAGVTQTPRYLIKTRGQQVTLSCSPISGHRSVSWYQQTPGQGLQFLFEYFSETQRNKGNFPGRFSGRQFSNSRSEMNVSTLELGDSALYLCASSLRTGTEFSGNTIYFGEGSWLTVV.

With respect to this clone: One end of the junction fails to match germline, which may point to a read error. V gene TRBV29-1 combines with J gene TRBJ1-2; D unclear. CDR1 and CDR2 (germline): SQVTM, ANQGSEA. The CDR3 is 12 amino acids. The CDR3 region has the DNA TGCAGCGTTACTGGACGGATTCTCGAGATCGCCTTC. It is translated as CSVTGRILEIAF.

The chain recombines TRBV27 with TRBJ1-1, with TRBD1 matching 8 bases. The CDR3 is made up of 13 amino acids. J was trimmed by 4 bases and V by 7 bases; bases with no gene match: 5. Germline loops: CDR1 MNHEY, CDR2 SMNVEV (reference sequence). The CDR3 protein is CASTPGGGTEAFF. The CDR3 DNA reads as TGTGCCAGCACTCCAGGGGGCGGCACTGAAGCTTTCTTT.

The rearrangement links TRBV6-5 to TRBJ1-1; D is undetermined. This CDR3 has 11 amino acids. Trimming stripped 9 bases from V and 3 bases from J, with 8 bases between. Per germline, CDR1 MNHEY and CDR2 SVGAGI. This chain's CDR3 is CASEPDTEAFF. CDR3 nucleotide sequence: TGTGCCAGTGAACCTGACACTGAAGCTTTCTTT.